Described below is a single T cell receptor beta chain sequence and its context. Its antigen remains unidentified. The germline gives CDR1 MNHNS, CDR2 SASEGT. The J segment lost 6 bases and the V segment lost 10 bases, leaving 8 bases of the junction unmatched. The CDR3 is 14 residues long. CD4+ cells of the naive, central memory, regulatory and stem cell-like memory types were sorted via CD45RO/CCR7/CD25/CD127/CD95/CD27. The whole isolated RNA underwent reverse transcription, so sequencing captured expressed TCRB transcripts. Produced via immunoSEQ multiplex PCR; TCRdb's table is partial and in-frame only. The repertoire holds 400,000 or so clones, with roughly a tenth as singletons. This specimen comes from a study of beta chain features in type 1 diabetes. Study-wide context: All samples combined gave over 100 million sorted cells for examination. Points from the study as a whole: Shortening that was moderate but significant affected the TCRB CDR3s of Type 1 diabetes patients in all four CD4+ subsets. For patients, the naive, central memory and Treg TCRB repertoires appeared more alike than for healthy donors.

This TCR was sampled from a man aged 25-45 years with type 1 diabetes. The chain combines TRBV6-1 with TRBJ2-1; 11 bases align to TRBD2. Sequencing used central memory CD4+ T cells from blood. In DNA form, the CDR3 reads TGTGCCACTTTCCTAGCGGGGGGTTCCAATGAGCAGTTCTTC. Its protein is CATFLAGGSNEQFF.